What follows is one T cell receptor beta chain and its context. The data were taken from a study of TIL therapy for anti-PD-1-resistant metastatic lung cancer. Overall study context: Tumors had a median PD-L1 proportion score of approximately 6.4%.

This was the immunoSEQ v3 assay. Here immunoSEQ multiplex PCR was the method, and the copy in TCRdb shows in-frame clones only, minus some. The sample has roughly 60,000 clones, around 86% seen once. CDR1 is SGHRS and CDR2 is YFSETQ in the germline V gene. The CDR3 is 17 residues long. J lost 3 bases, V lost 3 bases, and 10 bases had no gene match. The time point: pre-treatment sample, taken before nivolumab and TIL therapy. The input for sequencing was blood, taken at baseline. The chain is built from TRBV5-1 and TRBJ1-3; TRBD1 matches at 9 bases. The clonotype comes from a person aged 25-85 years with non-small cell lung cancer. The CDR3 region is CASSWGTGTGFGNTIYF. For the CDR3, the DNA is TGCGCCAGCAGCTGGGGGACCGGGACAGGGTTTGGAAACACCATATATTTT.